This T cell receptor beta chain was recovered during a study of Graves' ophthalmopathy and Graves' hyperthyroidism. The J segment lost 5 bases and the V segment lost 7 bases, leaving 10 bases of the junction unmatched. The CDR3 sequence is 16 residues long. CDR1 and CDR2 (germline): MNHEY, SVGEGT. This clonotype was seen only a few times. Its target is unknown. RNA transcripts served as template for amplifying TCR beta CDR3 sequences. The workflow started with a first-round RT-PCR run with HTBI primers and then moved on to a second-round multiplex PCR. TCRdb reprocessed the multiplex PCR reads via MiXCR and lists one record per CDR3 protein. The table records hundreds of thousands of distinct CDR3 sequences, roughly 21% of them present only once. Study results and caveats: For separating ophthalmopathy from stable hyperthyroidism, a 13-signature model gave less than 90% sensitivity and around 76% specificity. Blood contained most expanded thyroid clonotypes exceeding 0.001 frequency.

Among the hyperthyroidism patients, all were newly diagnosed, aged 18 to 65, with under 2 months' duration. The sequence came from a woman between 18 and 29 years old with stable Graves' hyperthyroidism. This sequence joins TRBV6-2 or TRBV6-3 and TRBJ2-5, with 13 bases lining up with TRBD2. Sequenced: peripheral blood. CDR3 sequence: CASNDRGLAGLETQYF. CDR3 coding DNA: TGTGCCAGCAACGACCGGGGACTAGCGGGATTGGAGACCCAGTACTTC.